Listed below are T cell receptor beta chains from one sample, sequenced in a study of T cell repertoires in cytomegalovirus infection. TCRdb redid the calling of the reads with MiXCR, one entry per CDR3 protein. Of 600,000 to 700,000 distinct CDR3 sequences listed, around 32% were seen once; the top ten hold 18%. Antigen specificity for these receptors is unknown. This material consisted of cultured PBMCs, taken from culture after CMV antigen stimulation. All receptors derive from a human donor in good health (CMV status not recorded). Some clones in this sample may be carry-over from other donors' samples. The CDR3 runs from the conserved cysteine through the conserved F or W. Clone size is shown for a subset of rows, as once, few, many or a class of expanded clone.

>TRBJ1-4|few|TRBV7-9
CASSPWGRNNEKLFF
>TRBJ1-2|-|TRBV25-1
CASSEFGRVESGYTF
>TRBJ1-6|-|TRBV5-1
CASSFRGGLNSPLHF
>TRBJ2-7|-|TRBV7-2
CASSFTDSLGSYEQYF
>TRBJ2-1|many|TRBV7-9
CASSLRAAEQFF
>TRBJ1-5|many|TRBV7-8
CASSSSRRPGGNQPQHF
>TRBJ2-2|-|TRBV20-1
CSARKAMGELFF
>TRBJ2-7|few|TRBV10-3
CAINAGGTYEQYF
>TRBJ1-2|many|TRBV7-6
CASSLEDLYGYTF
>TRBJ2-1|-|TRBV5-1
CASSPGDPVGEQFF
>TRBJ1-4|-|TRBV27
CASSLSWSVGVRDGNEKLFF
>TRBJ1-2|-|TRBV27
CASSRSGDIYGYTF
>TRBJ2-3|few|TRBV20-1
CSAPGLAGGTDTQYF
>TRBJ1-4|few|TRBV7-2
CASSPDRVHEKLFF
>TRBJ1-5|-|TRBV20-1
CSAFMHSNQPQHF
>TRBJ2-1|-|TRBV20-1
CSASNYRGGDEQFF
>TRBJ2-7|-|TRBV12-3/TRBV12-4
CASIGDSYEQYF
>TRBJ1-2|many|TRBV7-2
CASSLGGTGRNYGYTF
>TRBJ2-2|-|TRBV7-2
CASSLYRWNTGELFF
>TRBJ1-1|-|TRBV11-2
CASSLSFGLNTEAFF
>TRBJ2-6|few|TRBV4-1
CASSEGPGANVLTF
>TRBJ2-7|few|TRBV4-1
CASSQALRTNEQYF